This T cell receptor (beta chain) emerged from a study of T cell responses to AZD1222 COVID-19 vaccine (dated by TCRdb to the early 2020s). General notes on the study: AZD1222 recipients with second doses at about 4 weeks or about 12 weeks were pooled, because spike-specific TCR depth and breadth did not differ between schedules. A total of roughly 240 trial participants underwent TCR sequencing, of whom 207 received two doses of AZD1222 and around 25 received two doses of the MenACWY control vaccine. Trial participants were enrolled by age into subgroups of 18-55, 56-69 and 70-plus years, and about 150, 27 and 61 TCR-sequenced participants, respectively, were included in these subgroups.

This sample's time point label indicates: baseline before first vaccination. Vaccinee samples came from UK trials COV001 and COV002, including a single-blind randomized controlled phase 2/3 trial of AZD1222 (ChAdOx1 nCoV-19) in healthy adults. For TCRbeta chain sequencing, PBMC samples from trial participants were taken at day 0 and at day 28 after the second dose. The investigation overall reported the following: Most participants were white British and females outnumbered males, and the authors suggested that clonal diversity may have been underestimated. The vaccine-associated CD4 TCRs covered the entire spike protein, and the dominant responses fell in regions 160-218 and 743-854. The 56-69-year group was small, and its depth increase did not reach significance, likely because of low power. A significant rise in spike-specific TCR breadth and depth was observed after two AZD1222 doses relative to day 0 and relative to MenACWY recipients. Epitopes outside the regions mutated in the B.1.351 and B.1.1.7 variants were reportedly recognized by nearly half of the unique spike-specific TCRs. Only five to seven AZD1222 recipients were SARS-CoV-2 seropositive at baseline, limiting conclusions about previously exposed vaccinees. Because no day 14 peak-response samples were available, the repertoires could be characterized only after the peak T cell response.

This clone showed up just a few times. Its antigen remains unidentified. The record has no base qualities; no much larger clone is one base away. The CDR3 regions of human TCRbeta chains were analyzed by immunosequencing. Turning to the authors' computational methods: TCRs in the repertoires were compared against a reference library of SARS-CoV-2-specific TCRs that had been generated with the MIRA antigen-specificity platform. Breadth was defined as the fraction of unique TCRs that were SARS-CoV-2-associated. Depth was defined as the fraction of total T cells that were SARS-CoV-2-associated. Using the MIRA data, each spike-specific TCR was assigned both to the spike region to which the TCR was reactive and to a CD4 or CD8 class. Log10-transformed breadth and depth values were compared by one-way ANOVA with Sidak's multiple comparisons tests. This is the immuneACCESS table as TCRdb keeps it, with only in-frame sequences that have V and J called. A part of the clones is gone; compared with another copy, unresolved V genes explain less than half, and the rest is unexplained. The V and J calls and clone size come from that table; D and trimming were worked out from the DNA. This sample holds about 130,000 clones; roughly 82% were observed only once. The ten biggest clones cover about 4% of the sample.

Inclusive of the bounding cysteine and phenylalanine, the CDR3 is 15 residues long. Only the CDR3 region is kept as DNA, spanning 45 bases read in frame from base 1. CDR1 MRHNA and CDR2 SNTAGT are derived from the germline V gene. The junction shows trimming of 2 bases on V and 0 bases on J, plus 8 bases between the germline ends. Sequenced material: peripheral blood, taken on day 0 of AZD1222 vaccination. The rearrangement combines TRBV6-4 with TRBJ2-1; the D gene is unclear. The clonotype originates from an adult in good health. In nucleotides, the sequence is TGTGCCAGCAGTGACCGGCCTTCCTCCTACAATGAGCAGTTCTTC. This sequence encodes CASSDRPSSYNEQFF.